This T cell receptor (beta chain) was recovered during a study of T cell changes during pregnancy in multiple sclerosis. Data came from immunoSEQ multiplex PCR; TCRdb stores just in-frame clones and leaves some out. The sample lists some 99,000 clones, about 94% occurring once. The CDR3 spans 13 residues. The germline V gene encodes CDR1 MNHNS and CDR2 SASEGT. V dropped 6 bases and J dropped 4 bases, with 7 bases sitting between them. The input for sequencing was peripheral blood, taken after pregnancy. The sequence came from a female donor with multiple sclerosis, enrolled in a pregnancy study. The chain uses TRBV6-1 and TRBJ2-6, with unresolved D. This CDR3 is CASRALGANVLTF. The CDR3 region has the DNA TGTGCCAGCAGGGCCCTGGGGGCCAACGTCCTGACTTTC.